This T cell receptor (beta chain) appears in the sequencing data of a study of technical replicates of blood from several donors. V was shortened by 4 bases and J by 5 bases, with 12 bases between the two germline ends. This CDR3 contains 13 residues. The germline gives CDR1 SGHNT, CDR2 YYREEE (reference sequence). Using immunoSEQ multiplex PCR, the repertoire was profiled, and TCRdb retains in-frame clones only, with some absent. Among tens of thousands of clones listed, 90% to 95% were seen once. Sequencing was carried out using T cells isolated from PBMCs. The chain carries TRBV5-4 and TRBJ2-5; D is possibly TRBD2 (5 bases). The TCR originated in a human donor in good health. CDR3 protein: CASSRVKRETQYF. The CDR3, as DNA: TGTGCCAGCAGCAGGGTAAAGCGGGAGACCCAGTACTTC.